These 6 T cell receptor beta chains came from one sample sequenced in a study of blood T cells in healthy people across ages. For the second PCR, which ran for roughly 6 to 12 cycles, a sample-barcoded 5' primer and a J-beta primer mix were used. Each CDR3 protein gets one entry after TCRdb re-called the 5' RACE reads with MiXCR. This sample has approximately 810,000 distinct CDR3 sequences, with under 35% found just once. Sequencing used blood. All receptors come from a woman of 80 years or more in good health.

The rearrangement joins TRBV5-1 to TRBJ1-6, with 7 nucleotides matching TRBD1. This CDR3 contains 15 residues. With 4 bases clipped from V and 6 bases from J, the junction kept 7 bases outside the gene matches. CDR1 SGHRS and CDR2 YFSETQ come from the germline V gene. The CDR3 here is CASSTQDRVNSPLHF. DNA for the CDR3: TGCGCCAGCAGCACGCAAGACAGGGTTAATTCACCCCTCCACTTT.

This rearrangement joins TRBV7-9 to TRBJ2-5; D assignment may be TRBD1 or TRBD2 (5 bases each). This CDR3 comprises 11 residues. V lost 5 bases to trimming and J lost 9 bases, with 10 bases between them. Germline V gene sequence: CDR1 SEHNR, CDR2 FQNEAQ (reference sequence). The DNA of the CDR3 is TGTGCCAGCAGCCCTCGAGGGGCCCAGTACTTC. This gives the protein CASSPRGAQYF.

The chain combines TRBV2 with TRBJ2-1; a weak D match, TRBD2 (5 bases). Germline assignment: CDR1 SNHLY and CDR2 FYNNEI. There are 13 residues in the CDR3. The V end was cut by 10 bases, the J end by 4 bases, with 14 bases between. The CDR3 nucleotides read TGTGCCAATACGAGGGTCTCATACAATGAGCAGTTCTTC. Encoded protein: CANTRVSYNEQFF.

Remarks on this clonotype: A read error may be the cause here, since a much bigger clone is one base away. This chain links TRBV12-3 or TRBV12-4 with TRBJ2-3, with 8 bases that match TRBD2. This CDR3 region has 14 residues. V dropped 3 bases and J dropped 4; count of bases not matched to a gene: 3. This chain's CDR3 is CASSFGGAPDTQYF. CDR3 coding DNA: TGTGCCAGCAGTTTCGGGGGGGCCCCAGATACGCAGTATTTT.

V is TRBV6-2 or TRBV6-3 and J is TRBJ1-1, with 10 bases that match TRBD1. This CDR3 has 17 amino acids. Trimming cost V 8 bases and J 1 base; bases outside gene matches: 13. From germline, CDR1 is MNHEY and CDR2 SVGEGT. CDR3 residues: CASCPLATGGRNTEAFF. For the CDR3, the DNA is TGTGCCAGCTGTCCTCTTGCGACAGGGGGCCGGAACACTGAAGCTTTCTTT.

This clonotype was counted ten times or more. CDR3 sequence (DNA): TGTGCCAGCAGCCAACTGGTCAATAGCAATCAGCCCCAGCATTTT. Amino acids: CASSQLVNSNQPQHF. The chain links TRBV7-2 to TRBJ1-5; D gene uncertain. The CDR3 has 15 residues. CDR1 and CDR2 (germline): SGHTA, FQGNSA. V dropped 5 bases and J dropped 0 bases, with 11 bases sitting between them.